These T cell receptor beta chains were read from a single sample in a study of T cells after yellow fever vaccination. TCRdb recomputed calls from the 5' RACE reads with MiXCR, one row per CDR3 protein. The table records some 350,000 distinct CDR3 sequences, 11% of them present only once. Sequencing was performed on PBMCs, taken on the day of the first yellow fever vaccination. The receptor set was obtained from a young man who received the YFV17D yellow fever vaccine. CDR3s include the opening cysteine and the closing phenylalanine or tryptophan. The D gene is left open where the match is weak. Some rows have no size entry. The others give once, few or many, or a class for an expanded clone.

size	J	D	V	CDR3	DNA
-	TRBJ1-1	-	TRBV7-2	CASSQNIIGTEAFF	TGTGCCAGCAGCCAAAATATCATCGGGACAGAAGCTTTCTTT
-	TRBJ2-1	TRBD1	TRBV29-1	CSVQTGTGLRGSYNEQFF	TGCAGCGTCCAAACCGGGACAGGGTTACGTGGGTCCTACAATGAGCAGTTCTTC
few	TRBJ2-1	TRBD1	TRBV18	CASSPTDRVLTEQFF	TGTGCCAGCTCACCGACCGACAGGGTGCTCACGGAGCAGTTCTTC
-	TRBJ1-1	-	TRBV20-1	CSANSPETNTEAFF	TGCAGTGCCAATAGTCCAGAAACCAACACTGAAGCTTTCTTT
few	TRBJ2-5	TRBD1	TRBV7-8	CASSLDGQGRETQYF	TGTGCCAGCAGCTTAGACGGACAGGGTAGGGAGACCCAGTACTTC
many	TRBJ2-5	-	TRBV5-1	CASSLVRQETQYF	TGCGCCAGCAGCTTGGTGCGGCAAGAGACCCAGTACTTC
-	TRBJ1-2	-	TRBV15	CATSSATGRAIYGYTF	TGTGCCACCAGCAGTGCTACTGGACGGGCCATCTATGGCTACACCTTC
few	TRBJ1-6	-	TRBV27	CASRDKGGSPLHF	TGTGCCAGCAGGGACAAGGGCGGGTCACCCCTCCACTTT
-	TRBJ2-2	-	TRBV19	CASSTRWGASNTGELFF	TGTGCCAGTAGTACTAGGTGGGGGGCATCGAACACCGGGGAGCTGTTTTTT
-	TRBJ2-6	-	TRBV5-1	CASSLVARAALLSGANVLTF	TGCGCCAGCAGCTTGGTCGCCAGGGCCGCCCTACTCTCTGGGGCCAACGTCCTGACTTTC
-	TRBJ2-1	TRBD2	TRBV20-1	CSASGGLAGVEQFF	TGCAGTGCTAGTGGGGGACTAGCGGGGGTTGAGCAGTTCTTC
-	TRBJ1-1	-	TRBV4-3	CASSQRWGPEVYTEAFF	TGCGCCAGCAGCCAGCGTTGGGGTCCGGAGGTCTATACTGAAGCTTTCTTT
few	TRBJ1-1	-	TRBV7-9	CASSLDQGEAFF	TGTGCCAGCAGCTTAGACCAGGGTGAAGCTTTCTTT
few	TRBJ2-2	-	TRBV29-1	CSVEDERPPVNTGELFF	TGCAGCGTTGAAGATGAGAGGCCCCCGGTTAACACCGGGGAGCTGTTTTTT
few	TRBJ2-3	TRBD2	TRBV7-2	CASRGGSGGSDTQYF	TGTGCCAGCCGCGGGGGTAGCGGGGGGTCAGATACGCAGTATTTT
many	TRBJ2-5	-	TRBV15	CATSLNWNQETQYF	TGTGCCACCAGCCTTAACTGGAACCAAGAGACCCAGTACTTC
-	TRBJ1-1	-	TRBV4-3	CASSQDRQLPNTEAFF	TGCGCCAGCAGCCAAGATCGACAGCTACCGAACACTGAAGCTTTCTTT
-	TRBJ2-2	TRBD1	TRBV6-5	CASSSDRGWTGELFF	TGTGCCAGCAGTTCGGACAGGGGCTGGACCGGGGAGCTGTTTTTT
-	TRBJ1-2	TRBD1	TRBV5-4	CASSYTGGENGYTF	TGTGCCAGCAGTTACACAGGGGGCGAGAATGGCTACACCTTC
few	TRBJ2-2	-	TRBV30	CAHYPGTGELFF	TGTGCCCATTACCCCGGAACCGGGGAGCTGTTTTTT
-	TRBJ2-1	TRBD2	TRBV3-1	CASSRAGGFSYNEQFF	TGTGCCAGCAGCCGAGCGGGGGGGTTTTCCTACAATGAGCAGTTCTTC
few	TRBJ1-1	-	TRBV27	CASSNLKQDFMNTEAFF	TGTGCCAGCAGTAACCTTAAACAGGACTTCATGAACACTGAAGCTTTCTTT
-	TRBJ2-7	-	TRBV10-3	CAISESTDGQADF	TGTGCCATCAGTGAGAGCACGGACGGCCAGGCGGACTTC
-	TRBJ1-6	-	TRBV30	CAWSTGQNSPLHF	TGTGCCTGGAGTACAGGGCAGAATTCACCCCTCCACTTT
few	TRBJ2-3	-	TRBV3-1	CASSQDGGRGTDTQYF	TGTGCCAGCAGCCAAGATGGCGGTAGAGGCACAGATACGCAGTATTTT
-	TRBJ1-1	-	TRBV7-9	CASSLRPEAFF	TGTGCCAGCAGCCTACGCCCTGAAGCTTTCTTT
-	TRBJ2-3	-	TRBV5-5	CASSRDPDTQYF	TGTGCCAGCAGCAGGGATCCAGATACGCAGTATTTT